The 9 T cell receptor beta chains given below trace back to one sample, sequenced in a study of T-cell reconstitution after alpha-beta-depleted transplantation in children. TCRbeta library construction was performed incorporating unique molecular identifiers. Via MiXCR, TCRdb re-called the PCR reads, giving one row per CDR3 protein. The repertoire holds 700,000 to 950,000 distinct CDR3 sequences, roughly 15% seen once, with roughly 5% in the top ten. The starting material was PBMCs, mostly from graft donor cells, obtained 360 days after TCRalphabeta/CD19-depleted stem cell transplant. These receptors all stem from a male patient younger than 18 who had a stem cell transplant for acute lymphoblastic leukemia, so the T cells may come from the graft donor.

This chain joins TRBV6-1 and TRBJ2-5, with D perhaps matching TRBD1 (6 bases). The CDR3 spans 16 residues. Germline CDR1 and CDR2: MNHNS and SASEGT. V was clipped by 2 bases and J by 5 bases, with 18 bases between them. The DNA for the CDR3 is TGTGCCAGCAGTGAACGCCCAACAGGGCTCAGCGAGACCCAGTACTTC. Amino acids: CASSERPTGLSETQYF.

This clonotype was seen at least ten times. J is TRBJ2-7 and V is TRBV29-1, with D perhaps assigned TRBD1 or TRBD2 (5 bases each). CDR3 size: 14 residues. Germline-derived CDR1 and CDR2 are SQVTM and ANQGSEA. V dropped 6 bases and J dropped 4 bases, with 19 bases sitting between them. The chain's CDR3 is CSVSLGEGLYEQYF. The CDR3 DNA follows: TGCAGCGTCTCCTTGGGGGAAGGACTTTACGAGCAGTACTTC.

Note on this clonotype: At one end, the junction sequence differs from germline, possibly due to a read error. The CDR3 DNA reads as TGTGCCAGCTCACCCTCCGACAGGAACACTGAAGCTTTGTTT. It encodes CASSPSDRNTEALF. V and J are TRBV18 and TRBJ1-1; perhaps TRBD1 as D (6 bases). CDR3 size: 14 residues. Per the germline V gene, CDR1 is KGHSH and CDR2 is LQKENI.

This clonotype was seen once. The chain employs TRBV29-1 and TRBJ1-4, with TRBD1 identical over 11 bases. The V gene's germline CDR1 is SQVTM and CDR2 ANQGSEA. The CDR3 length is 14 residues. V was pared by 2 bases and J by 10 bases, with 6 bases of the junction left unmatched. In nucleotides, the CDR3 is TGCAGCGTTGAACTGGGACAGGGGGGAGGAAAACTGTTTTTT. Translated, it gives CSVELGQGGGKLFF.

The chain combines TRBV27 with TRBJ1-2, with TRBD1 identical over 7 bases. Germline lookup yields CDR1 MNHEY and CDR2 SMNVEV (reference sequence). The CDR3 is 18 amino acids. V dropped 1 base and J dropped 4; count of bases not matched to a gene: 15. CDR3 amino acids: CASSLWAPQGWGSYGYTF. In DNA form, the CDR3 reads TGTGCCAGCAGTTTATGGGCCCCACAGGGGTGGGGCTCCTATGGCTACACCTTC.

V and J are TRBV5-1 and TRBJ2-3; possible D gene TRBD1, 6 bases. The CDR3 contains 17 residues. V lost 1 base to trimming and J lost 5 bases, with 20 bases between them. Germline V gene data show CDR1 as SGHRS and CDR2 as YFSETQ. CDR3 bases: TGCGCCAGCAGCTTGCCGGTCAGGGGCGAAATACGAGATACGCAGTATTTT. This translates into CASSLPVRGEIRDTQYF. Looking up the rest from reference TRBV5-1 and TRBJ2-3 gives the full variable domain: KAGVTQTPRYLIKTRGQQVTLSCSPISGHRSVSWYQQTPGQGLQFLFEYFSETQRNKGNFPGRFSGRQFSNSRSEMNVSTLELGDSALYLCASSLPVRGEIRDTQYFGPGTRLTVL.

This clonotype was recorded many times. Here the CDR3 reads CASSLVRGPKSSYNEQFF. The CDR3 DNA reads TGCGCCAGCAGCTTGGTTCGGGGTCCGAAGAGCTCCTACAATGAGCAGTTCTTC. This chain links TRBV5-1 with TRBJ2-1, with D tentatively TRBD2 (5 bases). Trimming removed 0 bases from V and 0 bases from J, with 16 bases in between. The CDR3 is 18 amino acids. The V gene's germline CDR1 is SGHRS and CDR2 YFSETQ.

This clonotype was found a few times. This chain joins TRBV29-1 and TRBJ2-3, with TRBD1 identical over 9 bases. CDR3 length: 13 amino acids. J gave up 2 bases and V 8 bases, and 5 bases lay outside the gene matches. CDR1 and CDR2 (germline): SQVTM, ANQGSEA. Here the CDR3 reads CSIRTGATDTQYF. The CDR3 DNA is TGCAGCATCCGGACAGGGGCCACAGATACGCAGTATTTT.

This clonotype has at least ten counts. V is TRBV20-1 and J is TRBJ2-3; D remains unclear. CDR1 is DFQATT and CDR2 is SNEGSKA in the germline V gene (reference sequence). The CDR3 length is 12 residues. Trimming took off 0 bases at V and 4 bases at J, with 5 bases between the two ends. CDR3 DNA sequence: TGCAGTGCTAGAGAGAAACCAGATACGCAGTATTTT. Protein sequence: CSAREKPDTQYF.